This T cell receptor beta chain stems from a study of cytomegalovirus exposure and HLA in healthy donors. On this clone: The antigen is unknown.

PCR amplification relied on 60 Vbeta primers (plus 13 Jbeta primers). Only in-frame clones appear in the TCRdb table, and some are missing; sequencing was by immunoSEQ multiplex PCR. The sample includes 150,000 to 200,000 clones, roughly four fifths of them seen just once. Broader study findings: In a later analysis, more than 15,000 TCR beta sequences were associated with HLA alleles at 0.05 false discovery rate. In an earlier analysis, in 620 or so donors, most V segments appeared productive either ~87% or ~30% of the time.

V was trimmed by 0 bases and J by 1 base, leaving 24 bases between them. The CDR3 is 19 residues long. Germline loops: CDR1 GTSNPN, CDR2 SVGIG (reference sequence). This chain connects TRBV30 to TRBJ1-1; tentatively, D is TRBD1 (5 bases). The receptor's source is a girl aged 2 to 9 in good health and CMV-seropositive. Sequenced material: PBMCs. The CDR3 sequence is CAWSVVAGQLRPENTEAFF. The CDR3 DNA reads TGTGCCTGGAGTGTTGTAGCGGGGCAGTTGAGGCCCGAGAACACTGAAGCTTTCTTT.